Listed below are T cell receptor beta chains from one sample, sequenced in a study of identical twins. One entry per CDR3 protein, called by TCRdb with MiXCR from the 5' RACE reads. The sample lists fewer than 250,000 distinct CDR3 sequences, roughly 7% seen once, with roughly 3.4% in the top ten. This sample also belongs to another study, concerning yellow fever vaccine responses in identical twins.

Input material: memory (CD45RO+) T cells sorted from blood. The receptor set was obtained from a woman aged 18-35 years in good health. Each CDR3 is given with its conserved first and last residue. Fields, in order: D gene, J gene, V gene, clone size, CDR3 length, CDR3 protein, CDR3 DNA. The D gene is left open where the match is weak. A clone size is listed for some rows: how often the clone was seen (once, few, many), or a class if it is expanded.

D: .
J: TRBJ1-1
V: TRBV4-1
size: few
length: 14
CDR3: CASSSLGRNTEAFF
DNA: TGCGCCAGCAGCTCCCTGGGCAGGAACACTGAAGCTTTCTTT

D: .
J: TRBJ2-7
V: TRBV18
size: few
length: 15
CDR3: CASSPPSGRALEQYF
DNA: TGTGCCAGCTCACCACCATCTGGAAGGGCCCTCGAGCAGTACTTC

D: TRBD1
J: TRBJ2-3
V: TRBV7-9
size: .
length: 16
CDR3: CASSLMLGRGRDTQYF
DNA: TGTGCCAGCAGCTTAATGCTGGGCAGGGGGCGAGATACGCAGTATTTT

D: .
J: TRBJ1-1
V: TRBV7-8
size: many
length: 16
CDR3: CASSLLPTGGGTEAFF
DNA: TGTGCCAGCAGCTTACTCCCGACAGGCGGGGGCACTGAAGCTTTCTTT

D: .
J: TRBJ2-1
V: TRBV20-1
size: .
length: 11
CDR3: CSASVVGEQFF
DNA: TGCAGTGCTAGCGTAGTCGGTGAGCAGTTCTTC

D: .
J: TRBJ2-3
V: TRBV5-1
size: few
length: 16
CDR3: CASSLGDSSSTDTQYF
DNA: TGCGCCAGCAGCTTGGGAGACTCCTCTAGCACAGATACGCAGTATTTT

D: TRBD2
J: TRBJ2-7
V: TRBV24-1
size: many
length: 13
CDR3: CATSPSGSREQYF
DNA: TGTGCCACCAGTCCTAGCGGGAGTAGGGAGCAGTACTTC

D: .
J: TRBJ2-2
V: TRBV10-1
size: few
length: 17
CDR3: CASSDIQDSPNTGELFF
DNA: TGCGCCAGCAGTGATATCCAGGACTCGCCGAACACCGGGGAGCTGTTTTTT

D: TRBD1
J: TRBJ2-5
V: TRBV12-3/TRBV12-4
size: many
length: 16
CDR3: CASSLHRGLMEETQYF
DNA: TGTGCCAGCAGCCTTCACAGGGGGCTAATGGAAGAGACCCAGTACTTC

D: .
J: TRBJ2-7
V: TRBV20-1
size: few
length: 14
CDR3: CSARRYPGPYEQYF
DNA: TGCAGTGCTAGAAGGTATCCAGGGCCCTACGAGCAGTACTTC

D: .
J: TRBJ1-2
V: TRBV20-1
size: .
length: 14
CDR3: CSAYGTGINYGYTF
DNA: TGCAGTGCTTACGGAACAGGGATTAACTATGGCTACACCTTC

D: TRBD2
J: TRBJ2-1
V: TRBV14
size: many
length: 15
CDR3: CASSPPAGGNNEQFF
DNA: TGTGCCAGCAGCCCGCCTGCGGGAGGGAACAATGAGCAGTTCTTC

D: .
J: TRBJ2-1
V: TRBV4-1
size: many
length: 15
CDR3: CASSQVGRAGNEQFF
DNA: TGCGCCAGCAGCCAAGTCGGCAGGGCTGGGAATGAGCAGTTCTTC

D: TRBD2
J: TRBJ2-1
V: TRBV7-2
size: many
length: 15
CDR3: CASSRSASGGNEQFF
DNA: TGTGCCAGCAGCCGGAGTGCTAGCGGGGGGAATGAGCAGTTCTTC

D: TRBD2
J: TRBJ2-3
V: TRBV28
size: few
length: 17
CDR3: CASTRGLAGDRTDTQYF
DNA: TGTGCCAGCACCAGGGGACTAGCGGGGGACCGCACAGATACGCAGTATTTT

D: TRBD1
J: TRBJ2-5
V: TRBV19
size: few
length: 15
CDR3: CASKVPGTGSETQYF
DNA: TGTGCCAGTAAGGTCCCCGGGACAGGGAGTGAGACCCAGTACTTC

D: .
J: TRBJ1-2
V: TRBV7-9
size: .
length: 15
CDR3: CASSLPDRFDYGYTF
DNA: TGTGCCAGCAGCTTACCCGACAGGTTTGACTATGGCTACACCTTC

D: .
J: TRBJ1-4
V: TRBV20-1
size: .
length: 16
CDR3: CSAREGLIATNEKLFF
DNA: TGCAGTGCTAGAGAGGGACTGATCGCAACTAATGAAAAACTGTTTTTT

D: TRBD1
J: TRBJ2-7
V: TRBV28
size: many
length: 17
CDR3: CASSLYSFGGQGLEQYF
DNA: TGTGCCAGCAGTTTATATAGTTTTGGGGGACAGGGACTCGAGCAGTACTTC

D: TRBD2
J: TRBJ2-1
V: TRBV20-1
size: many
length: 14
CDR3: CSAISGNSYNEQFF
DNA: TGCAGTGCTATTAGCGGGAACTCCTACAATGAGCAGTTCTTC

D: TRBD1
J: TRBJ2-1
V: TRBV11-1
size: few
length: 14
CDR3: CASSLRGQNNEQFF
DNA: TGTGCCAGCAGCTTGAGGGGGCAGAACAATGAGCAGTTCTTC

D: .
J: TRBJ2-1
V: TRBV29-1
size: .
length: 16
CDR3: CSVGFRGGPSYNEQFF
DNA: TGCAGCGTTGGGTTTAGGGGGGGCCCCTCGTACAATGAGCAGTTCTTC

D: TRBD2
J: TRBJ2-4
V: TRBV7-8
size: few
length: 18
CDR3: CASSFGTSKSLSKNIQYF
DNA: TGTGCCAGCAGCTTTGGGACTAGCAAGTCCCTTAGCAAAAACATTCAGTACTTC

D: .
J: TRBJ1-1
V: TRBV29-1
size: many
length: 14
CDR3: CSVEATGAGSEAFF
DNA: TGCAGCGTTGAAGCCACGGGGGCAGGGTCTGAAGCTTTCTTT

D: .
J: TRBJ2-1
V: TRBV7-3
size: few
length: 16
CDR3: CASSLSGGDSYNEQFF
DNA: TGTGCCAGCAGCTTAAGCGGCGGGGACAGTTACAATGAGCAGTTCTTC

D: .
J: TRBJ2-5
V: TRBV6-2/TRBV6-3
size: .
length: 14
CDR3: CASGGPGAGETQYF
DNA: TGTGCCAGCGGGGGCCCGGGGGCCGGGGAGACCCAGTACTTC

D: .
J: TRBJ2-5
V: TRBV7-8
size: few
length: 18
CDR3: CASYTRGGTVQYQETQYF
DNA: TGTGCCAGCTACACCCGGGGGGGGACAGTTCAATACCAAGAGACCCAGTACTTC

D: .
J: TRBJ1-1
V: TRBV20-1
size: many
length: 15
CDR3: CSAYGASRSYTEAFF
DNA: TGCAGTGCCTATGGGGCGTCCCGATCGTACACTGAAGCTTTCTTT

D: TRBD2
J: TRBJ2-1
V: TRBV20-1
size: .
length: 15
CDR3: CSAAAGLAELNEQFF
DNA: TGCAGTGCGGCTGCCGGACTAGCGGAGTTAAATGAGCAGTTCTTC

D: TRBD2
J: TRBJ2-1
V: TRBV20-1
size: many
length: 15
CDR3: CSARSGGSNYNEQFF
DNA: TGCAGTGCTAGGTCCGGCGGGAGTAATTACAATGAGCAGTTCTTC

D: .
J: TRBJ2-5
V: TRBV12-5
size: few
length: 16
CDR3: CASGLAAGRVQETQYF
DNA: TGTGCTAGTGGTTTGGCGGCAGGGCGTGTCCAAGAGACCCAGTACTTC

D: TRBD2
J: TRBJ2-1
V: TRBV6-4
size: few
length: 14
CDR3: CASSELAGVNEQFF
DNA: TGTGCCAGCAGTGAATTAGCGGGAGTCAATGAGCAGTTCTTC

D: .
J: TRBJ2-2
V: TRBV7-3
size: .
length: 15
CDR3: CASSPIGPNTGELFF
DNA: TGTGCCAGCAGCCCCATTGGTCCGAACACCGGGGAGCTGTTTTTT

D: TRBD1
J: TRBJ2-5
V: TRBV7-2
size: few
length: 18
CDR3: CASSPAILGQGTPRAQYF
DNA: TGTGCCAGCAGCCCAGCGATCCTGGGACAGGGGACGCCCAGGGCCCAGTACTTC

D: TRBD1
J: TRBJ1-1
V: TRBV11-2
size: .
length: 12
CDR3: CASSLDRGITFF
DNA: TGTGCCAGCAGCTTGGACAGGGGGATAACTTTCTTT

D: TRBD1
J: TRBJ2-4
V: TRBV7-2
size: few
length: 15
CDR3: CASSLKGQLFDIQYF
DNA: TGTGCCAGCAGCTTAAAGGGACAGCTATTTGACATTCAGTACTTC

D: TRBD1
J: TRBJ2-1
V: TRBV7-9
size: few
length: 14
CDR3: CASSLRDRRHEQFF
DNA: TGTGCCAGCAGCTTGAGGGACAGGAGACATGAGCAGTTCTTC

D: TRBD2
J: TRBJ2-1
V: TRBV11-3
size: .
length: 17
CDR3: CASSLLAGVTSYNEQFF
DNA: TGTGCCAGCAGCTTACTAGCGGGAGTGACCTCCTACAATGAGCAGTTCTTC